This T cell receptor (beta chain) was identified during a study of T cell repertoires in cytomegalovirus infection. Study information: As its CMV epitopes, the study selected recently identified HLA-C-restricted and well-studied HLA-B-restricted targets. Signatures in public TCR beta sequences pointed to both CMV infection and matching HLA type. The study, taken as a whole, reports: Dominant in the ex vivo response were TCR beta clonotypes restricted by HLA-C and specific for CMV.

With respect to this clonotype: Its antigen is not known.

TCRdb reanalysed the reads using MiXCR and keeps one entry per CDR3 protein. The table includes some 590,000 distinct CDR3 sequences, roughly 42% detected once. The CDR3 has 15 residues. The germline V gene has CDR1 SGHVS and CDR2 FNYEAQ. Trimming at V came to 10 bases and at J to 6 bases, leaving 14 bases not matched to a gene. The source of this sequence is a human donor in good health (CMV status not recorded). Some clones in this sample may be carry-over from other donors' samples. The V call is TRBV7-6, the J call TRBJ2-3, with 9 nucleotides matching TRBD2. The sample consisted of cultured PBMCs, taken from culture after CMV antigen stimulation. CDR3: CATNRGGGAPDTQYF. For the CDR3, the DNA is TGTGCCACTAACAGGGGCGGGGGGGCCCCCGATACGCAGTATTTT.